One and the same sample provided the 28 T cell receptor beta chains below, sequenced in a study of T cells after yellow fever vaccination. TCRdb itself ran the 5' RACE reads through MiXCR, one entry per CDR3 protein. This sample has approximately 330,000 distinct CDR3 sequences, with 4.1% found just once. This specimen consisted of PBMCs, obtained 5 days after the yellow fever booster vaccination. The receptors shown here come from a young man who received the YFV17D yellow fever vaccine.

V gene TRBV6-1 combines with J gene TRBJ1-5; possibly TRBD1 for D (6 bases). This CDR3 has 13 amino acids. V was shortened by 5 bases and J by 5 bases, with 10 bases between the two germline ends. Germline V gene lookup returns CDR1 MNHNS and CDR2 SASEGT. The CDR3 region is CASSPQGHQPQHF. CDR3 in DNA: TGTGCCAGCAGTCCTCAGGGGCATCAGCCCCAGCATTTT.

This clonotype has a handful of counts. The chain carries TRBV9 and TRBJ1-5; the match to TRBD1 covers 8 bases. CDR3 length: 13 amino acids. Germline trimming cut 4 bases from V and 7 bases from J; bases unmatched to any gene: 4. CDR1 is SGDLS and CDR2 is YYNGEE in the germline V gene. CDR3 region: CASSISGGQPQHF. The DNA for the CDR3 is TGTGCCAGCAGCATATCAGGGGGCCAGCCCCAGCATTTT.

This clonotype was seen at least ten times. This sequence joins TRBV20-1 and TRBJ2-3; 9 bases match TRBD2. CDR3 length: 14 amino acids. Germline V CDR1 and CDR2: DFQATT, SNEGSKA (reference sequence). The J segment lost 4 bases and the V segment lost 1 base, leaving 3 bases of the junction unmatched. The chain's CDR3 is CSARVGGGADTQYF. The CDR3 DNA is TGCAGTGCTAGAGTCGGCGGGGGGGCAGATACGCAGTATTTT.

The CDR3 sequence: CSARDRMAGETYEQYF. The CDR3 DNA reads TGCAGTGCTAGAGATCGGATGGCGGGGGAGACCTACGAGCAGTACTTC. V gene TRBV20-1 combines with J gene TRBJ2-7, with 7 bases matching TRBD2. The V and J ends lost 0 bases and 2 bases, in that order; junction bases with no gene match: 10. This CDR3 is 16 amino acids long. In germline, CDR1 is DFQATT, CDR2 SNEGSKA (reference sequence).

This clonotype appeared a few times. This chain uses TRBV7-9 with TRBJ2-4; D is ambiguous. The germline CDR1 and CDR2 sequences are SEHNR and FQNEAQ (reference sequence). The CDR3 sequence is 12 residues long. V lost 8 bases and J 7 bases, leaving 12 bases between the germline ends. Here the CDR3 DNA reads TGTGCCAGCGGACCTACAAGGAACATTCAGTACTTC. Translation: CASGPTRNIQYF.

The genes are TRBV24-1 and TRBJ1-5; D remains ambiguous. The CDR3 runs 13 residues. CDR1 is KGHDR, CDR2 SFDVKD, per germline. The V end lost 9 bases, the J end lost 1 base, and 9 bases lay between the germline ends. CDR3 nucleotides: TGTGCCACCGCCAGGACGAGCAATCAGCCCCAGCATTTT. It yields the protein CATARTSNQPQHF.

At least ten counts were recorded for this clonotype. The rearrangement joins TRBV4-3 to TRBJ2-1, with 7 positions matching TRBD1. The CDR3 has 15 residues. In germline, CDR1 is LGHNA, CDR2 YSLEER. V shed 0 bases, J shed 3 bases, and the junction held 2 bases outside the gene matches. CDR3 sequence (DNA): TGCGCCAGCAGCCAAGAAGGGGGCCACTACAATGAGCAGTTCTTC. Translation: CASSQEGGHYNEQFF.

The chain couples TRBV20-1 to TRBJ2-5; D is tentatively TRBD1 or TRBD2 (6 bases each). There are 14 residues in the CDR3. Trimming took off 5 bases at V and 4 bases at J, with 17 bases between the two ends. Germline V gene sequence: CDR1 DFQATT, CDR2 SNEGSKA (reference sequence). The CDR3: CSAPRGRGRETQYF. The DNA for the CDR3 is TGCAGTGCTCCCCGGGGCCGGGGGCGAGAGACCCAGTACTTC.

This clonotype was observed at least ten times. The rearrangement joins TRBV7-2 to TRBJ1-2, with 7 bases lining up with TRBD1. The V segment lost 1 base and the J segment 4 bases; nucleotides outside the gene matches: 9. CDR1 is SGHTA and CDR2 is FQGNSA in the germline V gene. The CDR3 contains 16 residues. The CDR3 here is CASSLVGGGLLYGYTF. As DNA, the CDR3 is TGTGCCAGCAGCTTAGTTGGAGGGGGCCTGCTCTATGGCTACACCTTC. Full variable domain (outside the CDR3, taken from reference TRBV7-2 and TRBJ1-2): GAGVSQSPSNKVTEKGKDVELRCDPISGHTALYWYRQSLGQGLEFLIYFQGNSAPDKSGLPSDRFSAERTGGSVSTLTIQRTQQEDSAVYLCASSLVGGGLLYGYTFGSGTRLTVV.

This clonotype was seen a handful of times. The V call is TRBV5-1, the J call TRBJ2-1; 8 bases are shared with TRBD2. This CDR3 comprises 15 residues. CDR1 SGHRS and CDR2 YFSETQ come from the germline V gene. Trimming cost V 2 bases and J 7 bases; bases outside gene matches: 8. The CDR3 is CASSFPGGPGNEQFF. CDR3 bases: TGCGCCAGCAGCTTCCCGGGGGGGCCTGGGAATGAGCAGTTCTTC. The full variable domain, rest sourced from reference TRBV5-1 and TRBJ2-1, is KAGVTQTPRYLIKTRGQQVTLSCSPISGHRSVSWYQQTPGQGLQFLFEYFSETQRNKGNFPGRFSGRQFSNSRSEMNVSTLELGDSALYLCASSFPGGPGNEQFFGPGTRLTVL.

In this sample, this clonotype turned up a few times. The chain uses TRBV4-3 and TRBJ2-3; D possibly corresponds to TRBD1 (6 bases). The V end was cut by 0 bases, the J end by 5 bases, with 15 bases between. The length of the CDR3 is 16 residues. Looked up from germline, CDR1 is LGHNA and CDR2 is YSLEER. The CDR3 is CASSQDHGQRRDTQYF. The DNA of the CDR3 is TGCGCCAGCAGCCAAGATCACGGACAGCGGAGAGATACGCAGTATTTT.

This clonotype was seen more than once but under ten times. The chain couples TRBV12-3 or TRBV12-4 to TRBJ1-5; D is possibly TRBD1 (5 bases). Trimming removed 3 bases at V and 0 bases at J, with 6 bases between. The CDR3 extends over 14 amino acids. CDR3: CASSLTASNQPQHF. CDR3 nucleotides: TGTGCCAGCAGTTTGACAGCTAGCAATCAGCCCCAGCATTTT.

The rearrangement uses TRBV18 and TRBJ1-3; 9 nucleotides agree with TRBD1. V lost 3 bases and J lost 0; bases outside the gene matches: 6. This CDR3 spans 17 amino acids. Germline loops: CDR1 KGHSH, CDR2 LQKENI. Here the CDR3 reads CASSPRTGVPSGNTIYF. The CDR3 DNA reads as TGTGCCAGCTCACCCAGGACAGGGGTGCCCTCTGGAAACACCATATATTTT.

The chain has TRBV5-5 and TRBJ2-7, with a tentative D call TRBD2 (6 bases). The V and J ends lost 1 base and 0 bases respectively, with 11 bases between them. Germline loops: CDR1 SGHKS, CDR2 YYEKEE (reference sequence). The CDR3 sequence is 15 residues long. The CDR3 loop is CASSLIAGSSYEQYV. DNA for the CDR3: TGTGCCAGCAGCTTGATTGCGGGAAGCTCCTACGAGCAGTACGTC.

A few counts support this clonotype. V and J are TRBV4-3 and TRBJ1-4, with 7 bases matching TRBD1. The length of the CDR3 is 12 residues. Germline CDR1 LGHNA, CDR2 YSLEER. Trimming at V came to 3 bases and at J to 11 bases, leaving 3 bases not matched to a gene. Written as DNA, the CDR3 is TGCGCCAGCAGCCAGCTACAGGGGAAACTGTTTTTT. The encoded protein is CASSQLQGKLFF.

This clonotype was found a few times. The chain carries TRBV27 and TRBJ2-7; 9 bases are a match to TRBD1. Trimming removed 5 bases from V and 2 bases from J; junction bases left unmatched: 19. The CDR3 loop spans 19 amino acids. CDR1 MNHEY and CDR2 SMNVEV come from the germline V gene (reference sequence). This CDR3 is CASSTTGGEKQNKPYEQYF. The DNA of the CDR3 is TGTGCCAGCAGTACAACAGGGGGCGAGAAGCAAAACAAGCCCTACGAGCAGTACTTC.

In this sample, this clonotype turned up a few times. This chain joins TRBV7-6 and TRBJ1-5, with D uncertain. Trimming took off 5 bases at V and 11 bases at J, with 16 bases between the two ends. CDR1 is SGHVS, CDR2 FNYEAQ, per germline. The CDR3 has 13 amino acids. CDR3 coding DNA: TGTGCCAGCAGCCCAAGCCCGGGAGCGGCCCAGCATTTT. It translates to CASSPSPGAAQHF.

This clonotype was found many times. The V and J genes are TRBV4-3 and TRBJ1-5, with D tentatively TRBD1 (5 bases). V gave up 4 bases and J gave up 5 bases, with 15 bases separating them. The CDR3 extends over 15 amino acids. Germline-derived CDR1 and CDR2 are LGHNA and YSLEER. The CDR3 DNA reads as TGCGCCAGCAGCCTCTCTCTGGGACCTTATCAGCCCCAGCATTTT. Protein sequence: CASSLSLGPYQPQHF.

In this sample, this clonotype turned up many times. The rearrangement links TRBV7-8 to TRBJ2-1; D gene ambiguous. Germline assignment: CDR1 SGHVS and CDR2 FQNEAQ. Trimming pared 1 base from V and 11 bases from J, leaving 6 bases between. The CDR3 has 11 amino acids. The CDR3 nucleotides read TGTGCCAGCAGCTTAGTAGAGAAGCAGTTCTTC. Translated, it gives CASSLVEKQFF.

This clonotype was observed many times. The chain has TRBV7-3 and TRBJ1-2, with no clear D. V gave up 3 bases and J gave up 5 bases, with 7 bases separating them. Germline loops: CDR1 SGHTA, CDR2 FQGTGA. The CDR3 has 12 amino acids. CDR3 sequence reads: CASSFNGYGYTF. The CDR3 DNA reads as TGTGCCAGCAGCTTCAACGGTTATGGCTACACCTTC.

This chain connects TRBV27 to TRBJ2-1; D not resolved. The CDR3 sequence is 14 residues long. V gave up 6 bases and J gave up 6 bases, with 15 bases separating them. The germline CDR1 and CDR2 sequences are MNHEY and SMNVEV (reference sequence). The CDR3 DNA sequence: TGTGCCAGCAGCCTCGGGCAAATAAGCAATGAGCAGTTCTTC. Protein: CASSLGQISNEQFF.

This clonotype was observed many times. The CDR3 DNA reads as TGTGCCAGCACGACAACAGGGGGCTATGAAAAACTGTTTTTT. Protein: CASTTTGGYEKLFF. This chain uses TRBV27 with TRBJ1-4; 9 nucleotides line up with TRBD1. Germline CDR1 reads MNHEY; CDR2 reads SMNVEV (reference sequence). V was pared by 7 bases and J by 6 bases, with 6 bases of the junction left unmatched. The CDR3 totals 14 residues. Full variable domain (outside the CDR3, taken from reference TRBV27 and TRBJ1-4): EAQVTQNPRYLITVTGKKLTVTCSQNMNHEYMSWYRQDPGLGLRQIYYSMNVEVTDKGDVPEGYKVSRKEKRNFPLILESPSPNQTSLYFCASTTTGGYEKLFFGSGTQLSVL.

There are many counts of this clonotype. V gene TRBV28 combines with J gene TRBJ2-1, with 7 bases matching TRBD2. CDR3 length equals 14 residues. V trimming: 4 bases; J trimming: 8 bases; junction bases outside the gene matches: 8. Germline V gene data show CDR1 as MDHEN and CDR2 as SYDVKM. The CDR3 sequence is CASSSGGGTDEQFF. The CDR3 DNA sequence: TGTGCCAGCAGTTCCGGCGGGGGTACGGATGAGCAGTTCTTC.

This clonotype was counted a few times. The V call is TRBV7-2, the J call TRBJ1-1; D remains ambiguous. The CDR3 covers 12 residues. Germline CDR1 SGHTA, CDR2 FQGNSA. V lost 6 bases to trimming and J lost 1 base, with 6 bases between them. CDR3 sequence: CASSHPNTEAFF. CDR3 coding DNA: TGTGCCAGCAGTCACCCGAACACTGAAGCTTTCTTT.

This clonotype was seen many times. This chain joins TRBV15 and TRBJ2-5; D might be TRBD2 (6 bases). There are 12 residues in the CDR3. The V gene lost 9 bases and the J gene lost 5 bases, with 13 bases spanning the gap. Germline V gene lookup returns CDR1 LNHNV and CDR2 YYDKDF (reference sequence). The CDR3 nucleotides are TGTGCCACTAGGAGGGGTGGGGAGACCCAGTACTTC. It encodes CATRRGGETQYF. Full variable domain (missing parts from reference TRBV15 and TRBJ2-5): DAMVIQNPRYQVTQFGKPVTLSCSQTLNHNVMYWYQQKSSQAPKLLFHYYDKDFNNEADTPDNFQSRRPNTSFCFLDIRSPGLGDTAMYLCATRRGGETQYFGPGTRLLVL.

This chain connects TRBV5-1 to TRBJ1-6, with TRBD1 matching 9 bases. Germline V CDR1 and CDR2: SGHRS, YFSETQ. This CDR3 has 15 residues. Losses at the gene ends were 2 bases for V and 8 bases for J; bases not matched to a gene: 5. CDR3 sequence reads: CASSFRTGDDSPLHF. As DNA, the CDR3 is TGCGCCAGCAGCTTCCGGACAGGGGATGATTCACCCCTCCACTTT.

The rearrangement uses TRBV4-3 and TRBJ2-5; no definite D call. CDR3 length: 15 residues. The V gene's germline CDR1 is LGHNA and CDR2 YSLEER. V was clipped by 2 bases and J by 4 bases, with 14 bases between them. CDR3 protein: CASSQSVSGLETQYF. Here the CDR3 DNA reads TGCGCCAGCAGCCAAAGTGTTAGTGGATTAGAGACCCAGTACTTC.

DNA of the CDR3: TGTGCCAGCGGGCTGGGGCCGTCTAACTATGGCTACACCTTC. It translates to CASGLGPSNYGYTF. The rearrangement joins TRBV6-1 to TRBJ1-2; a possible D gene is TRBD1 (5 bases). The CDR3 sequence is 14 residues long. Germline V gene data show CDR1 as MNHNS and CDR2 as SASEGT. Trimming took off 8 bases at V and 0 bases at J, with 13 bases between the two ends.